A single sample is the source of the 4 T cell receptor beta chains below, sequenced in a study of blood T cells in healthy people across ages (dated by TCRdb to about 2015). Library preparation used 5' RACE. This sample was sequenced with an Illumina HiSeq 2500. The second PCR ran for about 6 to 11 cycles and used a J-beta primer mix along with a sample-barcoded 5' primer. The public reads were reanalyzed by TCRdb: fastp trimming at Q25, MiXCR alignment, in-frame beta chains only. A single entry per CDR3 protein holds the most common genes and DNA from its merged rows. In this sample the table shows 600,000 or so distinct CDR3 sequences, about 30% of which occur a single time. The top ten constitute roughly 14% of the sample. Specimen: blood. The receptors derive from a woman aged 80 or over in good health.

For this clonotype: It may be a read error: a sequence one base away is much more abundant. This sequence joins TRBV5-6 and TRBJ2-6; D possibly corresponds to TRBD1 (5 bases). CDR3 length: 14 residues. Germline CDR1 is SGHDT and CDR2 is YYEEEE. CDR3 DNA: TGTGCCAGCGTGGGGTCGAGTGGGGCCAACGTCCAGACTTTC. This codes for CASVGSSGANVQTF.

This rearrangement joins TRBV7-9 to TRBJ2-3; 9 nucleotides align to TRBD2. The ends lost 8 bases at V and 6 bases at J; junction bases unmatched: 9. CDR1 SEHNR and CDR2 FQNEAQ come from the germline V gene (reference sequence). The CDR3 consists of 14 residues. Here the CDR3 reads CASVSGRPTDTQYF. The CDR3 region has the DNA TGTGCCAGCGTGAGCGGGAGGCCCACGGATACGCAGTATTTT.

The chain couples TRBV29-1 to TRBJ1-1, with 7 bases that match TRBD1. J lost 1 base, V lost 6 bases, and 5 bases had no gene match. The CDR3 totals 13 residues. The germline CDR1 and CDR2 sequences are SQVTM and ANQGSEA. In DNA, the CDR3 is TGCAGCGTCCTGACAGGGACGAACACTGAAGCTTTCTTT. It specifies CSVLTGTNTEAFF.

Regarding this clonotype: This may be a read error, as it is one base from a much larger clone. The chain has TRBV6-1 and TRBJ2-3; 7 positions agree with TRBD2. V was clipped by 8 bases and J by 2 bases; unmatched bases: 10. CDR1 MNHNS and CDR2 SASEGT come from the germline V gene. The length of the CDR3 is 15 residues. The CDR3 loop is CASSPQLAVTDTQYF. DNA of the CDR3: TGTGCCAGCTCCCCCCAGCTAGCGGTCACAGATACGCAGTATTTT.